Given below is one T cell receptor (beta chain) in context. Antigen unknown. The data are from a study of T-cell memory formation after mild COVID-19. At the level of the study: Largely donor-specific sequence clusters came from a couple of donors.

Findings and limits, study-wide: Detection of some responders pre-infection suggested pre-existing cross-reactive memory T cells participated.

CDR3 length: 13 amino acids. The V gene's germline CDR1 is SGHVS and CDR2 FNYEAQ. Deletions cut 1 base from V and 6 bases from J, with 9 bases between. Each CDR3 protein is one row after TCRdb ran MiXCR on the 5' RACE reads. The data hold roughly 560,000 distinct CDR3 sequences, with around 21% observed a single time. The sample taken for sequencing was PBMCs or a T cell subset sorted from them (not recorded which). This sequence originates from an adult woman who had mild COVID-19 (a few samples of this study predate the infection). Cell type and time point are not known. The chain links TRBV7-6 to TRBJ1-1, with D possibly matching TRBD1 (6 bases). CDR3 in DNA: TGTGCCAGCAGCTTAGTACAGGGTGCTGAAGCTTTCTTT. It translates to CASSLVQGAEAFF. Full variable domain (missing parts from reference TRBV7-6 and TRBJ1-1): GAGVSQSPRYKVTKRGQDVALRCDPISGHVSLYWYRQALGQGPEFLTYFNYEAQQDKSGLPNDRFSAERPEGSISTLTIQRTEQRDSAMYRCASSLVQGAEAFFGQGTRLTVV.